This TCR beta chain stems from a study of shared clonotypes between healthy human individuals. Whole-study context: A couple of female and a few male donors aged 18 to 49 were enrolled.

This CDR3 contains 13 residues. Trimming removed 5 bases from V and 6 bases from J, with 11 bases in between. CDR1 is LGHNA and CDR2 is YNFKEQ in the germline V gene. Study results and limitations: Shared clonotypes across all four donors exceeded non-shared ones in generation probability.

Researchers divided each subset's genomic DNA evenly across several immunoSEQ plates. Assay: immunoSEQ multiplex PCR; the TCRdb copy retains only in-frame clones and omits some. The sample holds approximately 2.1 million clones; 85% to 95% are singletons and the top ten take about 0.41%. Concerning this clone itself: Its target is not known.

The sequence was obtained from a young man in good health. Some clones in this sample may be carry-over from other donors' samples. The sequencing sample was made of naive CD4+ T cells from PBMCs. Subset meaning: CD45RA+ positively selected. The genes are TRBV4-2 and TRBJ1-3; the D is unclear. CDR3 in amino acids: CASSSLRTNTIYF. For the CDR3, the DNA is TGTGCCAGCAGCTCCTTGAGAACAAACACCATATATTTT.